This T cell receptor (beta chain) derives from a study of molecular identifiers for immune sequencing clone quantification. By its share, this clonotype is medium-sized. Antigen specificity is unknown. Sorted naive CD8 T cells were those defined as CD8+CD4-CCR7+CD45RA+. Library preparation followed earlier protocols using designated TCR primers. TCRdb re-analysed the PCR reads in MiXCR, keeping a single row per CDR3 protein. The table records 7,500 to 9,500 distinct CDR3 sequences, under 15% of them present only once. Study observations and caveats: Highly expanded clone sizes could end up underestimated if a barcode were shared by identical TCR molecules. Effector cells had over 99% of their molecules in clones above 20 RNA copies, while naive cells had under 1%.

This CDR3 is built from 15 residues. V lost 0 bases and J lost 3; bases outside the gene matches: 3. CDR1 is MGHRA, CDR2 YSYEKL, per germline. Sequencing used naive CD8+ T cells from blood, with Jurkat cell RNA spiked in. As for subset: FACS-sorted CD8+CD4-CCR7+CD45RA+ naive T cells. The V call is TRBV4-1, the J call TRBJ2-7; 9 bases align to TRBD1. The sequence was collected from a human donor in good health. Some libraries in this study had Jurkat cell RNA spiked in. CDR3 loop: CASSQEGQGNYEQYF. The CDR3 DNA follows: TGCGCCAGCAGCCAAGAGGGACAGGGTAACTACGAGCAGTACTTC.